These T cell receptor beta chains were read from a single sample in a study of T-cell memory formation after mild COVID-19. TCRdb itself ran the 5' RACE reads through MiXCR, one entry per CDR3 protein. The repertoire holds a few hundred thousand distinct CDR3 sequences, roughly 17% seen once, with around 23% in the top ten. The sequencing input was PBMCs or a T cell subset sorted from them (not recorded which). The receptors stem from a young man who had mild COVID-19 (a few samples of this study predate the infection). Cell type and time point are not known. Both conserved end residues are part of each CDR3. A D gene is named only where the DNA matches it firmly. Size is omitted from some rows. Given values are once, few, many or a class for expanded clones.

NA | TRBJ1-5 | NA | TRBV9 | CASSVDGGSNQPQHF | TGTGCCAGCAGCGTAGATGGGGGCAGCAATCAGCCCCAGCATTTT
TRBD1 | TRBJ2-6 | few | TRBV12-3/TRBV12-4 | CASSSQGAAGANVLTF | TGTGCCAGCAGTTCCCAGGGGGCAGCTGGGGCCAACGTCCTGACTTTC
NA | TRBJ2-3 | few | TRBV7-9 | CASSSPTNIRAQYF | TGTGCCAGCAGCTCCCCGACCAACATACGAGCGCAGTATTTT
NA | TRBJ1-1 | few | TRBV7-6 | CASSLRVDTEAFF | TGTGCCAGCAGCTTACGGGTTGACACTGAAGCTTTCTTT
TRBD1 | TRBJ1-5 | NA | TRBV2 | CASTPTGGRGQPQHF | TGTGCCAGCACCCCGACAGGGGGCCGGGGTCAGCCCCAGCATTTT
NA | TRBJ2-2 | NA | TRBV6-2/TRBV6-3 | CASSPAAYTGDLFF | TGTGCCAGCAGTCCAGCCGCGTACACCGGGGATCTGTTTTTT
NA | TRBJ2-4 | NA | TRBV12-3/TRBV12-4 | CASSLPGNVAKNIQYF | TGTGCCAGCAGTTTGCCAGGGAATGTAGCCAAAAACATTCAGTACTTC
NA | TRBJ2-2 | many | TRBV9 | CASTRENTGELFF | TGTGCCAGCACCCGGGAGAACACCGGGGAGCTGTTTTTT
NA | TRBJ1-2 | few | TRBV12-3/TRBV12-4 | CASSWSVEGYTF | TGTGCCAGCAGTTGGTCGGTGGAAGGCTACACCTTC
NA | TRBJ2-2 | few | TRBV12-3/TRBV12-4 | CASSQTGLGSTGELFF | TGTGCCAGCAGCCAGACAGGATTAGGGAGCACCGGGGAGCTGTTTTTT
NA | TRBJ2-3 | few | TRBV29-1 | CSVEASTDTQYF | TGCAGCGTTGAGGCTAGCACAGATACGCAGTATTTT
NA | TRBJ2-6 | NA | TRBV4-3 | CASSINWASGANVLTF | TGCGCCAGCAGCATCAATTGGGCTTCTGGGGCCAACGTCCTGACTTTC
NA | TRBJ2-5 | NA | TRBV19 | CAGTPQAGETQYF | TGTGCCGGGACTCCGCAGGCCGGGGAGACCCAGTACTTC
NA | TRBJ1-2 | NA | TRBV5-1 | CASSLDPRARNYGYTF | TGCGCCAGCAGCTTGGACCCCAGGGCCCGTAACTATGGCTACACCTTC
NA | TRBJ2-3 | NA | TRBV7-3 | CASSRRILDTQYF | TGTGCCAGCAGTCGAAGAATCTTGGATACGCAGTATTTT
TRBD2 | TRBJ2-3 | few | TRBV7-9 | CASSLGWRGGSDTQYF | TGTGCCAGCAGCTTAGGCTGGCGGGGGGGCTCGGATACGCAGTATTTT